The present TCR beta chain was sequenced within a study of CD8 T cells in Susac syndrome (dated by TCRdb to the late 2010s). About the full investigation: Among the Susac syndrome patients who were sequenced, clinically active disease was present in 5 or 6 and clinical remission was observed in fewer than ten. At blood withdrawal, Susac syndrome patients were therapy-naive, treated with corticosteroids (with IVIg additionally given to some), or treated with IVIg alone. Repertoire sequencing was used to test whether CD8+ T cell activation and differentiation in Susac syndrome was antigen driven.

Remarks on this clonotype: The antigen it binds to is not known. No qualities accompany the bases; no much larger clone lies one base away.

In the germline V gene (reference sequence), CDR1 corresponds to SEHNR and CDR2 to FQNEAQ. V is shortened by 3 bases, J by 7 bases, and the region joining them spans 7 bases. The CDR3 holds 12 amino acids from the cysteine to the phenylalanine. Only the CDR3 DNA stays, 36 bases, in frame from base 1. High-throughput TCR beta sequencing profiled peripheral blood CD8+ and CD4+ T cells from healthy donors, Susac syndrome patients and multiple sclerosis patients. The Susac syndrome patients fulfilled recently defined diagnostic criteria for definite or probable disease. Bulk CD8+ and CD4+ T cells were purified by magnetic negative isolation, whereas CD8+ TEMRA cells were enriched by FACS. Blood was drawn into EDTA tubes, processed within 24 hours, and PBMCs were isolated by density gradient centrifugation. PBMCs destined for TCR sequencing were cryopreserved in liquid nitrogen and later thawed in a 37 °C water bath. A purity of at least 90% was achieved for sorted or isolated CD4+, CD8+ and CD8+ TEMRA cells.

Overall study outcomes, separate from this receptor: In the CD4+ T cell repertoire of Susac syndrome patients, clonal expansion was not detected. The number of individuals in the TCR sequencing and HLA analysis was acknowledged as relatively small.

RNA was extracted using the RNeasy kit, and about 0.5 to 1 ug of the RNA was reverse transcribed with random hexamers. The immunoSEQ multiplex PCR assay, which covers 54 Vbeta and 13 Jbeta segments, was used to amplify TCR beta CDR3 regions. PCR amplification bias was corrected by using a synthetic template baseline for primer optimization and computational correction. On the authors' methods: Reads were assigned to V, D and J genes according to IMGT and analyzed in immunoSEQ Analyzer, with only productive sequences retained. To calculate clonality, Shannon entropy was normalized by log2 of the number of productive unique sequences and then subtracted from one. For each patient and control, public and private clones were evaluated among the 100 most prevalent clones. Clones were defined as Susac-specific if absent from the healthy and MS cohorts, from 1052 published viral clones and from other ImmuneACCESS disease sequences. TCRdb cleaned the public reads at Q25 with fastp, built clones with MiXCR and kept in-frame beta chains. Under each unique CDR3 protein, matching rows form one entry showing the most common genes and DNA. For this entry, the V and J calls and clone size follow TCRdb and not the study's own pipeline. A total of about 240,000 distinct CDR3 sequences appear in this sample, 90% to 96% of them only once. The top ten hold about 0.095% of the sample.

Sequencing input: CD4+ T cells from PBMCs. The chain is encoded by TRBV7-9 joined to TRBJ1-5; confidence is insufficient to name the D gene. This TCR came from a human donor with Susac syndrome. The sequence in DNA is TGTGCCAGCAGCTTCGATAGGCAGCCCCAGCATTTT. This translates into CASSFDRQPQHF.